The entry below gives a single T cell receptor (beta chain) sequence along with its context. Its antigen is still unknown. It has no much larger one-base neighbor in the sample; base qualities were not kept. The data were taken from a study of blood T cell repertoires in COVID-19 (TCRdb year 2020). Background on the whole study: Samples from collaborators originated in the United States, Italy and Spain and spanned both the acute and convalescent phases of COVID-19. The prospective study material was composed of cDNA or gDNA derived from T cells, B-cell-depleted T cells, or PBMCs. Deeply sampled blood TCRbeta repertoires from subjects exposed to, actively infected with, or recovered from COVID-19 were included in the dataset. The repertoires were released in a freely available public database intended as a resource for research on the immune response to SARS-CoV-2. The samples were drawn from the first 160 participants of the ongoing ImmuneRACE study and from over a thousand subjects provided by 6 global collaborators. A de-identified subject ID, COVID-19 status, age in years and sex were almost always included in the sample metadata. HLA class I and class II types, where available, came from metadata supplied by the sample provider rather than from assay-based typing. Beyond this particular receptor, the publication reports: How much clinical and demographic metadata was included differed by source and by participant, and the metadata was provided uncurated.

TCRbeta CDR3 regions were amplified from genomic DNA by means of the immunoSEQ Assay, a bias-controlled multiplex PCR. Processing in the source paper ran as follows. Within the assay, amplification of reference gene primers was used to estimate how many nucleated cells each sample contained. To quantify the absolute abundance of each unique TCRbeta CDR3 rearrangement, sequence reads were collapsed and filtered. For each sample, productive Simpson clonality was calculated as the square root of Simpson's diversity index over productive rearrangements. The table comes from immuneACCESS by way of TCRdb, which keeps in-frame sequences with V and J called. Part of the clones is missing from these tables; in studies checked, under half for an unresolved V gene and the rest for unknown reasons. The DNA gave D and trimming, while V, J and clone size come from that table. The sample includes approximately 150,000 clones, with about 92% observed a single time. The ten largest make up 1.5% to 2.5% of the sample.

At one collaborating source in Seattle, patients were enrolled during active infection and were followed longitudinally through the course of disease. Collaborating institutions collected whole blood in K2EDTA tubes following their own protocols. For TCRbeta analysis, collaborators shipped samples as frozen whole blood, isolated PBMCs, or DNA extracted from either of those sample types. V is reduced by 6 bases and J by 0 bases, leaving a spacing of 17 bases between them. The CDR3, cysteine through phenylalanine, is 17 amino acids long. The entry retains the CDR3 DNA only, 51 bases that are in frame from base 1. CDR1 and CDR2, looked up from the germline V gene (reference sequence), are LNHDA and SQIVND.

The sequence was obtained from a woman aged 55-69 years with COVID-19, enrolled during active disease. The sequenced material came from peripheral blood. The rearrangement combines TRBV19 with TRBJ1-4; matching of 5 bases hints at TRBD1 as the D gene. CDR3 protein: CASSTREGPATNEKLFF. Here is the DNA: TGTGCCAGTAGCACCCGGGAGGGGCCTGCAACTAATGAAAAACTGTTTTTT.